The rows below give T cell receptor beta chains drawn from one sample of a study of blood T cell repertoires in COVID-19. Sequencing used immunoSEQ multiplex PCR; TCRdb keeps in-frame clones, though not all of them. The sample has some 48,000 clones, around 84% seen once. Sequencing input: peripheral blood. The receptors here all came from a human donor in a cohort sampled during active COVID-19. The CDR3 runs from the conserved cysteine through the conserved F or W. The D gene is left open where the match is weak. Not every row has a clone size; where given, it reads once, few, many or a size class.

j_gene: TRBJ1-5; v_gene: TRBV19; abundance: few; len: 15; d_gene: NA; CDR3aa: CASNDWGDTRLPQHF; CDR3nt: TGTGCCAGTAATGATTGGGGCGACACGAGGTTGCCCCAGCATTTT
j_gene: TRBJ2-1; v_gene: TRBV7-2; abundance: NA; len: 16; d_gene: TRBD2; CDR3aa: CASSYTRGGGTDEQFF; CDR3nt: TGTGCCAGCAGCTACACTCGGGGCGGGGGGACCGATGAGCAGTTCTTC
j_gene: TRBJ2-2; v_gene: TRBV5-5; abundance: NA; len: 17; d_gene: TRBD2; CDR3aa: CATATGNSGVGTGELFF; CDR3nt: TGTGCCACAGCTACAGGGAATAGCGGGGTGGGCACCGGGGAGCTGTTTTTT
j_gene: TRBJ2-2; v_gene: TRBV11-2; abundance: NA; len: 13; d_gene: NA; CDR3aa: CASRSLNTGELFF; CDR3nt: TGTGCCAGCAGGTCCTTGAACACCGGGGAGCTGTTTTTT
j_gene: TRBJ2-5; v_gene: TRBV13; abundance: NA; len: 15; d_gene: NA; CDR3aa: CASSLRGGEQETQYF; CDR3nt: TGTGCCAGCAGCCTAAGGGGGGGAGAACAAGAGACCCAGTACTTC
j_gene: TRBJ2-1; v_gene: TRBV7-9; abundance: NA; len: 14; d_gene: NA; CDR3aa: CASSPGSSYNEQFF; CDR3nt: TGTGCCAGCAGCCCCGGGAGCTCCTACAATGAGCAGTTCTTC
j_gene: TRBJ2-3; v_gene: TRBV4-1; abundance: NA; len: 15; d_gene: TRBD2; CDR3aa: CASSHPGTSDTTQYF; CDR3nt: TGCGCCAGCAGCCACCCAGGGACTAGCGATACGACGCAGTATTTT
j_gene: TRBJ1-3; v_gene: TRBV5-5; abundance: NA; len: 16; d_gene: NA; CDR3aa: CASSSLSGGSGNTIYF; CDR3nt: TGTGCCAGCAGCTCCCTTTCGGGGGGCTCTGGAAACACCATATATTTT
j_gene: TRBJ1-2; v_gene: TRBV29-1; abundance: NA; len: 13; d_gene: TRBD1; CDR3aa: CSVRDRGLDGYTF; CDR3nt: TGCAGCGTTCGGGACAGGGGGCTTGATGGCTACACCTTC
j_gene: TRBJ1-1; v_gene: TRBV19; abundance: NA; len: 14; d_gene: NA; CDR3aa: CASSIGTDFTEAFF; CDR3nt: TGTGCCAGTAGTATAGGGACAGACTTTACTGAAGCTTTCTTT
j_gene: TRBJ2-3; v_gene: TRBV6-4; abundance: NA; len: 15; d_gene: TRBD2; CDR3aa: CASSQSGVSTDTQYF; CDR3nt: TGTGCCAGCAGTCAGAGCGGGGTAAGCACAGATACGCAGTATTTT
j_gene: TRBJ1-1; v_gene: TRBV7-2; abundance: NA; len: 15; d_gene: TRBD1; CDR3aa: CASSWTTGWESEAFF; CDR3nt: TGTGCCAGCAGCTGGACGACAGGGTGGGAGTCTGAAGCTTTCTTT
j_gene: TRBJ1-2; v_gene: TRBV5-6; abundance: NA; len: 15; d_gene: NA; CDR3aa: CASSLILAGDGGYTF; CDR3nt: TGTGCCAGCAGCTTGATCTTGGCAGGGGATGGTGGCTACACCTTC
j_gene: TRBJ2-1; v_gene: TRBV2; abundance: NA; len: 14; d_gene: TRBD2; CDR3aa: CASHEGGLYNEQFF; CDR3nt: TGTGCCAGCCACGAGGGAGGGCTGTACAATGAGCAGTTCTTC
j_gene: TRBJ1-2; v_gene: TRBV7-8; abundance: NA; len: 15; d_gene: TRBD1; CDR3aa: CASSYSSLDRDGYTF; CDR3nt: TGTGCCAGCAGCTACTCGTCACTGGACAGGGACGGCTACACCTTC
j_gene: TRBJ2-5; v_gene: TRBV5-1; abundance: NA; len: 16; d_gene: TRBD1; CDR3aa: CASSLDSTGEQETQYF; CDR3nt: TGCGCCAGCAGCTTGGACTCGACAGGGGAGCAAGAGACCCAGTACTTC
j_gene: TRBJ2-1; v_gene: TRBV4-2; abundance: NA; len: 16; d_gene: TRBD2; CDR3aa: CASSQDLSGEDNEQFF; CDR3nt: TGTGCCAGCAGCCAAGATCTAAGCGGGGAAGACAATGAGCAGTTCTTC
j_gene: TRBJ1-1; v_gene: TRBV12-3/TRBV12-4; abundance: NA; len: 12; d_gene: NA; CDR3aa: CASSLQGTEAFF; CDR3nt: TGTGCCAGCAGTTTACAGGGGACTGAAGCTTTCTTT
j_gene: TRBJ2-5; v_gene: TRBV5-1; abundance: NA; len: 14; d_gene: TRBD2; CDR3aa: CASRGAGFQETQYF; CDR3nt: TGCGCCAGCCGGGGAGCGGGGTTCCAAGAGACCCAGTACTTC
j_gene: TRBJ1-2; v_gene: TRBV18; abundance: NA; len: 15; d_gene: NA; CDR3aa: CASSPPVPEAYGYTF; CDR3nt: TGTGCCAGCTCACCACCAGTTCCTGAAGCATATGGCTACACCTTC
j_gene: TRBJ2-3; v_gene: TRBV29-1; abundance: few; len: 14; d_gene: TRBD2; CDR3aa: CSALAGGPRDTQYF; CDR3nt: TGCAGCGCCCTAGCGGGGGGGCCACGAGATACGCAGTATTTT
j_gene: TRBJ1-2; v_gene: TRBV24-1; abundance: NA; len: 15; d_gene: NA; CDR3aa: CATPDCLDRNYGYTF; CDR3nt: TGTGCCACCCCCGACTGCCTAGACAGAAACTATGGCTACACCTTC
j_gene: TRBJ1-2; v_gene: TRBV7-2; abundance: NA; len: 13; d_gene: NA; CDR3aa: CASSPDKNYGYTF; CDR3nt: TGTGCCAGCAGCCCTGACAAGAACTATGGCTACACCTTC
j_gene: TRBJ1-1; v_gene: TRBV27; abundance: NA; len: 14; d_gene: NA; CDR3aa: CASRLPGANGEAFF; CDR3nt: TGTGCCAGCAGACTTCCAGGGGCAAACGGGGAGGCTTTCTTT
j_gene: TRBJ2-1; v_gene: TRBV3-1/TRBV3-2; abundance: NA; len: 13; d_gene: TRBD2; CDR3aa: CASSQTSGGGQFF; CDR3nt: TGTGCCAGCAGCCAGACTAGCGGGGGGGGGCAGTTCTTC
j_gene: TRBJ2-3; v_gene: TRBV3-1/TRBV3-2; abundance: NA; len: 14; d_gene: NA; CDR3aa: CASSQATSTDTQYF; CDR3nt: TGTGCCAGCAGCCAAGCCACTAGCACAGATACGCAGTATTTT
j_gene: TRBJ2-2; v_gene: TRBV27; abundance: NA; len: 15; d_gene: TRBD1; CDR3aa: CASSLTGGAPGELFF; CDR3nt: TGTGCCAGCAGCCTGACAGGGGGCGCCCCCGGGGAGCTGTTTTTT
j_gene: TRBJ2-5; v_gene: TRBV29-1; abundance: NA; len: 13; d_gene: NA; CDR3aa: CSAKTANQETQYF; CDR3nt: TGCAGCGCTAAGACAGCGAACCAAGAGACCCAGTACTTC
j_gene: TRBJ2-3; v_gene: TRBV10-3; abundance: NA; len: 16; d_gene: TRBD2; CDR3aa: CAIGGGSGGPTDTQYF; CDR3nt: TGTGCCATCGGTGGGGGTAGCGGGGGGCCCACAGATACGCAGTATTTT
j_gene: TRBJ1-2; v_gene: TRBV6-6; abundance: NA; len: 14; d_gene: TRBD1; CDR3aa: CASSIDRDFYGYTF; CDR3nt: TGTGCCAGCAGTATAGACAGGGACTTCTATGGCTACACCTTC
j_gene: TRBJ1-6; v_gene: TRBV30; abundance: NA; len: 13; d_gene: NA; CDR3aa: CAWSRDTKSPLHF; CDR3nt: TGTGCCTGGAGTCGGGACACTAAGTCACCCCTCCACTTT